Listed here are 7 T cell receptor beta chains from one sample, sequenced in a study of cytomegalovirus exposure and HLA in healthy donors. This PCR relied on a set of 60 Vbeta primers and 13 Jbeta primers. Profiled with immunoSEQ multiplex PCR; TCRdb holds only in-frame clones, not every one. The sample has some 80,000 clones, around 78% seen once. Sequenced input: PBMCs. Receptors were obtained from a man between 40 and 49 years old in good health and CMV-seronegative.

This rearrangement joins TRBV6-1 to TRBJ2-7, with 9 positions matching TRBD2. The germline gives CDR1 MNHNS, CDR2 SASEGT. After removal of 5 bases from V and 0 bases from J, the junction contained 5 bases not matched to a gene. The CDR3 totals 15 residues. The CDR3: CASSRASGISYEQYF. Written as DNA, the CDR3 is TGTGCCAGCAGTCGGGCTAGCGGGATCTCCTACGAGCAGTACTTC.

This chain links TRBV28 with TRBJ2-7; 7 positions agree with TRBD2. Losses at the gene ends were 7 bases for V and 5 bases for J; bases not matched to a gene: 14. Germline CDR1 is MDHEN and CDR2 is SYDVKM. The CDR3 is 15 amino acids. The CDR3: CASNPPGAGAHEQYF. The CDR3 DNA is TGTGCCAGCAATCCTCCGGGCGCGGGAGCCCACGAGCAGTACTTC.

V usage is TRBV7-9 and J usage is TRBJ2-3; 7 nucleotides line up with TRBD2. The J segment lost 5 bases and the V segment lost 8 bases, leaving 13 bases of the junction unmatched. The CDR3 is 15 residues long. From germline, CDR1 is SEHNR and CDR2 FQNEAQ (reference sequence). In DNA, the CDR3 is TGTGCCAGCCAGCTGGAGGCGGGAGTGAGAGATACGCAGTATTTT. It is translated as CASQLEAGVRDTQYF.

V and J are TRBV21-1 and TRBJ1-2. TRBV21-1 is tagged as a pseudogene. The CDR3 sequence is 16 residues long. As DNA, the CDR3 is TGTGCCAGCAGCAAAAGCGGACCTCTTTTGGACTATGGCTACACCTTC. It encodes CASSKSGPLLDYGYTF.

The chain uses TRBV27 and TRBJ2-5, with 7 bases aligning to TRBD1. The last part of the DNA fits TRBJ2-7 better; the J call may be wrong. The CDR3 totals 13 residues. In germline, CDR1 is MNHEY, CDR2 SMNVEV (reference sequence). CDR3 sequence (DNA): TGTGCCAGCAGTTACGGACAGGACTACGAGCAGTACTTC. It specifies CASSYGQDYEQYF.

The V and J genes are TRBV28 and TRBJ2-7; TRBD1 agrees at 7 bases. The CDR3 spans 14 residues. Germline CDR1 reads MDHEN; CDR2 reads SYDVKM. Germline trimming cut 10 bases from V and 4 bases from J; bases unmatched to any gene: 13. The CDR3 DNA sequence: TGTGCCACCGAGAAGGGGGCCTTAAAATACGAGCAGTACTTC. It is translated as CATEKGALKYEQYF.

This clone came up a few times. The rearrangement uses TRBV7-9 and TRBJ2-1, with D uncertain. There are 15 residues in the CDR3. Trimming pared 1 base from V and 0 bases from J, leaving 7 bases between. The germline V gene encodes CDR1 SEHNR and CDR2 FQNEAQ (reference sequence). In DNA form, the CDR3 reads TGTGCCAGCAGCTTAGGCCTACGCTCCTACAATGAGCAGTTCTTC. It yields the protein CASSLGLRSYNEQFF.